This TCR beta chain was observed in a study of cytomegalovirus exposure and HLA in healthy donors. With 60 Vbeta and 13 Jbeta primers, the PCR was carried out. Clones were sequenced by immunoSEQ multiplex PCR, and TCRdb holds only the in-frame ones, with some missing. The sample comprises 100,000 to 150,000 clones, 65% to 75% of which are singletons, and under 5% rests with the top ten. The TCR was taken from a man between 40 and 49 years old in good health and CMV-seropositive. Source material: PBMCs.

The CDR3 DNA sequence: TGTGCCAGCAGGCTGACAGGGGTGGACGAGCAGTACTTC. Protein product: CASRLTGVDEQYF. V and J are TRBV28 and TRBJ2-7; 8 bases are a match to TRBD1. The CDR3 is made up of 13 amino acids. CDR1 is MDHEN, CDR2 SYDVKM, per germline. V shed 6 bases and J 5 bases; nucleotides not matched to a gene: 6.